One and the same sample provided the 14 T cell receptor beta chains below, sequenced in a study of CD8+ T cells in alopecia areata. Reverse transcription of extracted RNA yielded cDNA, which provided the sequencing template. Libraries were prepared by immunoSEQ multiplex PCR; TCRdb keeps only in-frame clonotypes and omits some of them. The table records approximately 180,000 clones, roughly 50% of them present only once. Treatment described: oral pan-JAK inhibitor, 5-10 mg twice daily. The starting material was CD8+ T cells sorted from blood, obtained at week 24, from a patient treated with tofacitinib. The origin of the receptors is a human donor with alopecia areata.

The rearrangement uses TRBV9 and TRBJ1-5, with TRBD1 identical over 7 bases. V was pared by 0 bases and J by 7 bases, with 7 bases of the junction left unmatched. CDR3 length: 15 residues. The germline CDR1 and CDR2 sequences are SGDLS and YYNGEE. The CDR3 sequence: CASSVGGGGQQPQHF. CDR3 nucleotide sequence: TGTGCCAGCAGCGTAGGAGGGGGCGGACAGCAGCCCCAGCATTTT.

The chain couples TRBV6-5 to TRBJ2-1; TRBD2 matches 7 bases. V shed 0 bases, J shed 7 bases, and the junction held 9 bases outside the gene matches. Germline assignment: CDR1 MNHEY and CDR2 SVGAGI. The CDR3 is made up of 16 amino acids. CDR3 region: CASSYSSVRRGNEQFF. DNA of the CDR3: TGTGCCAGCAGTTACTCGTCGGTGAGGCGGGGGAATGAGCAGTTCTTC.

This clone was seen only a few times. The chain links TRBV19 to TRBJ2-1; D not resolved. The CDR3 runs 15 residues. The germline V and J ends were trimmed by 1 base and 0 bases, with 7 bases remaining between them. The V gene's germline CDR1 is LNHDA and CDR2 SQIVND (reference sequence). The CDR3 protein is CASSIAGSSYNEQFF. CDR3 coding DNA: TGTGCCAGTAGTATAGCCGGAAGCTCCTACAATGAGCAGTTCTTC.

The chain has TRBV4-3 and TRBJ1-1; no clear D gene. Trimming took 1 base from V and 11 from J, leaving 14 bases between them. The CDR3 loop spans 13 amino acids. Germline loops: CDR1 LGHNA, CDR2 YSLEER. CDR3 DNA sequence: TGCGCCAGCAGCCAAGGAGGCTGGAGCGAGGCTTTCTTT. It translates to CASSQGGWSEAFF.

CDR3 in amino acids: CASSMAGGEEQFF. CDR3 coding DNA: TGTGCCAGCAGTATGGCGGGGGGGGAAGAGCAGTTCTTC. The rearrangement uses TRBV2 and TRBJ2-1; 9 nucleotides match TRBD2. Unmatched junction bases numbered 6, after V lost 5 bases and J lost 10 bases. The V gene's germline CDR1 is SNHLY and CDR2 FYNNEI. The CDR3 contains 13 residues.

The chain has TRBV5-6 and TRBJ2-4; D is undetermined. Germline lookup yields CDR1 SGHDT and CDR2 YYEEEE. The CDR3 runs to 16 residues. V shed 0 bases and J shed 3 bases, with 13 bases lying between them. The CDR3 loop reads CASSLAFVGGKNIQYF. The CDR3 DNA reads TGTGCCAGCAGCTTGGCTTTTGTAGGTGGCAAAAACATTCAGTACTTC.

This clone has a single count. The sample contains more than one DNA sequence encoding this CDR3. The chain combines TRBV29-1 with TRBJ1-1; D gene unclear. This CDR3 region has 11 residues. Germline values: CDR1 SQVTM, CDR2 ANQGSEA. Trimming left V 2 bases short and J 1 base short, with 2 bases between. DNA for the CDR3: TGCAGCGTTGAAAGGAACACTGAAGCTTTCTTT. Its translation is CSVERNTEAFF. Full variable domain (rest looked up from reference TRBV29-1 and TRBJ1-1): SAVISQKPSRDICQRGTSLTIQCQVDSQVTMMFWYRQQPGQSLTLIATANQGSEATYESGFVIDKFPISRPNLTFSTLTVSNMSPEDSSIYLCSVERNTEAFFGQGTRLTVV.

The chain carries TRBV25-1 and TRBJ2-7; weak D call: TRBD1 (6 bases). The germline V gene has CDR1 MGHDK and CDR2 SYGVNS. Trimming removed 4 bases at V and 0 bases at J, with 7 bases between. CDR3 size: 13 residues. CDR3 in DNA: TGTGCCAGCAGTGGGGACAACTCCTACGAGCAGTACTTC. It specifies CASSGDNSYEQYF.

The chain combines TRBV27 with TRBJ2-4; 14 nucleotides align to TRBD2. There are 19 residues in the CDR3. V dropped 5 bases and J dropped 0; count of bases not matched to a gene: 9. CDR1 is MNHEY and CDR2 is SMNVEV in the germline V gene (reference sequence). The CDR3 region is CASSQQGLAGAEAKNIQYF. For the CDR3, the DNA is TGTGCCAGCAGTCAACAGGGACTAGCGGGGGCCGAAGCCAAAAACATTCAGTACTTC.

The table lists this clone with a few counts. This rearrangement joins TRBV4-3 to TRBJ2-7; TRBD1 is a possible D gene (6 bases). Germline V gene lookup returns CDR1 LGHNA and CDR2 YSLEER. V was cut by 4 bases and J by 0 bases, with 13 bases left in between. The CDR3 is made up of 15 amino acids. Here the CDR3 DNA reads TGCGCCAGCAGCCCAAGGGAAGGGGGCTCCTACGAGCAGTACTTC. Residues: CASSPREGGSYEQYF.

CDR3 protein: CASSPLTGLDYGYTF. CDR3 coding DNA: TGCGCCAGCAGCCCACTCACAGGGTTAGACTATGGCTACACCTTC. This sequence joins TRBV4-1 and TRBJ1-2; D is possibly TRBD1 (6 bases). This CDR3 is built from 15 residues. With 4 bases removed from V and 3 bases from J, the gap between germline ends came to 15 bases. Per germline, CDR1 MGHRA and CDR2 YSYEKL.

As to this clone: The same CDR3 also results from other DNA sequences found in this sample. The chain recombines TRBV4-3 with TRBJ2-2; no clear D gene. CDR3 length: 14 residues. Germline V CDR1 and CDR2: LGHNA, YSLEER. Trimming removed 1 base from V and 5 bases from J, with 8 bases in between. CDR3 sequence (DNA): TGCGCCAGCAGCCAAGCGGAAGGGACCGGGGAGCTGTTTTTT. Translation gives CASSQAEGTGELFF.

A word on this clone: This sample includes further DNA sequences coding for the same CDR3. The rearrangement joins TRBV29-1 to TRBJ2-7; D call uncertain. V was clipped by 0 bases and J by 1 base, with 7 bases between them. In germline, CDR1 is SQVTM, CDR2 ANQGSEA. The CDR3 is 13 residues long. This CDR3 reads CSVEEDGSYEQYF. The CDR3 region has the DNA TGCAGCGTTGAAGAGGACGGATCCTACGAGCAGTACTTC.

The CDR3 sequence: CASGVGGSEAFF. The CDR3 coding sequence is TGTGCCAGCGGAGTTGGGGGATCTGAAGCTTTCTTT. The chain is built from TRBV7-2 and TRBJ1-1; D is perhaps TRBD1 (5 bases). Trimming pared 8 bases from V and 6 bases from J, leaving 13 bases between. This CDR3 has 12 amino acids. Germline CDR1 SGHTA, CDR2 FQGNSA. Full variable domain (outside the CDR3, taken from reference TRBV7-2 and TRBJ1-1): GAGVSQSPSNKVTEKGKDVELRCDPISGHTALYWYRQSLGQGLEFLIYFQGNSAPDKSGLPSDRFSAERTGGSVSTLTIQRTQQEDSAVYLCASGVGGSEAFFGQGTRLTVV.